This T cell receptor (beta chain) was profiled in a study of shared clonotypes between healthy human individuals. Produced via immunoSEQ multiplex PCR; TCRdb's table is partial and in-frame only. This table has more than 2,000,000 clones, around nine tenths appearing once. As regards this clone: Other DNA variants within this sample encode the same CDR3.

This receptor was taken from a man aged 18 to 29 in good health. The sequenced material came from naive CD4+ T cells sorted from blood. Subset denoted: CD45RA+ positively selected.

CDR3 bases: TGCAGTGCTAGGGGGGGCAATGAGCAGTTCTTC. Its protein is CSARGGNEQFF. The V call is TRBV20-1, the J call TRBJ2-1, with D possibly TRBD2 on 6 matching bases. This CDR3 is 11 amino acids long. V was trimmed by 3 bases and J by 6 bases, leaving 6 bases between them. The germline gives CDR1 DFQATT, CDR2 SNEGSKA (reference sequence).